This T cell receptor beta chain was observed in a study of radiotherapy plus CTLA-4 blockade in lung cancer. Study results and caveats: Radiotherapy with ipilimumab was followed by blood expansion of tumor-derived clones. Best predicting response, reportedly, were early blood T cell clone dynamics, with interferon-beta.

On this clone itself: Its antigen is currently unknown.

This table comes from immunoSEQ multiplex PCR, and its TCRdb copy is limited to in-frame clones, with some not included. The table lists over 80,000 clones, about 87% of them singletons. The study treated chemo-refractory metastatic non-small-cell lung cancer patients with focal radiation plus ipilimumab CTLA-4 blockade. This CDR3 has 14 amino acids. With 6 bases clipped from V and 4 bases from J, the junction kept 3 bases outside the gene matches. Looked up from germline, CDR1 is MNHNS and CDR2 is SASEGT. The sequences come from peripheral blood, collected from a patient treated with radiotherapy plus ipilimumab. The TCR was taken from a human donor with non-small cell lung cancer that progressed on radiotherapy plus ipilimumab. This rearrangement joins TRBV6-1 to TRBJ1-5; 10 bases map to TRBD1. The CDR3 reads CASRDRGNNQPQHF. DNA for the CDR3: TGTGCCAGCAGGGACAGGGGGAATAATCAGCCCCAGCATTTT.